This TCR beta chain comes out of a study of T cell changes during pregnancy in multiple sclerosis. The table came from immunoSEQ multiplex PCR; TCRdb's copy has only in-frame clones and leaves some out. The sample lists about 40,000 clones, 91% occurring once. V lost 3 bases to trimming and J lost 2 bases, with 11 bases between them. The CDR3 contains 14 residues. Germline values: CDR1 SGHTA, CDR2 FQGNSA. The source was CD4+ T cells from peripheral blood mononuclear cells, collected in the third trimester of pregnancy. This sequence originates from a female donor in good health, enrolled as a control in a pregnancy study. This sequence joins TRBV7-2 and TRBJ2-7, with D possibly TRBD2 on 6 matching bases. The CDR3 region has the DNA TGTGCCAGCAGCTTTGACGGGAGTGCCTACGAGCAGTACTTC. Protein: CASSFDGSAYEQYF. Complete variable domain (other parts from reference TRBV7-2 and TRBJ2-7): GAGVSQSPSNKVTEKGKDVELRCDPISGHTALYWYRQSLGQGLEFLIYFQGNSAPDKSGLPSDRFSAERTGGSVSTLTIQRTQQEDSAVYLCASSFDGSAYEQYFGPGTRLTVT.